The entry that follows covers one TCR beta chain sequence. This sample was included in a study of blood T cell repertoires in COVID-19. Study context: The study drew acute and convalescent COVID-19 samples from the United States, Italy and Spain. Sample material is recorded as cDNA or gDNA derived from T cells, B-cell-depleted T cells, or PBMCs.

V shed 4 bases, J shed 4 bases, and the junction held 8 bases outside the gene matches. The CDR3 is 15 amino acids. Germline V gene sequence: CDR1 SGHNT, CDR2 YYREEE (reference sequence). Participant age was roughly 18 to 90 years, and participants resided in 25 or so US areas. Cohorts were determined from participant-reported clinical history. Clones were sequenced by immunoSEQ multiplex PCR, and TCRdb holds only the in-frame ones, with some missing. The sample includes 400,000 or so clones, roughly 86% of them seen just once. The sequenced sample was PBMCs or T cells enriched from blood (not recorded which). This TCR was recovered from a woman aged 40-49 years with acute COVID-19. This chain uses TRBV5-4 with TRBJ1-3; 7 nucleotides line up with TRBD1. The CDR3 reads CASSTLSDRGNTIYF. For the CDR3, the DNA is TGTGCCAGCAGCACACTTTCGGACAGGGGAAACACCATATATTTT.